The 13 T cell receptor beta chains below all came from one sample that was sequenced in a study of regulatory and conventional T cells in RAG deficiency. The data were produced by immunoSEQ multiplex PCR, yet TCRdb's version contains in-frame clones alone and is incomplete. Of about 7,800 clones in the sample, around 81% were seen once. The data also belong to a second study, concerning regulatory T cells. From that study: The PCR used 52 TRBV and 13 TRBJ primers.

Input material: CD8+ T cells sorted from blood. The receptors were gathered from a human donor in good health.

This clone showed up just once. This chain joins TRBV30 and TRBJ1-5; D might be TRBD1 (5 bases). Trimming stripped 2 bases from V and 2 bases from J, with 10 bases between. The length of the CDR3 is 14 residues. CDR1 and CDR2 (germline): GTSNPN, SVGIG (reference sequence). The CDR3 bases are TGTGCCTGGAGTTCAGGGTTGGGCAATCAGCCCCAGCATTTT. Translation gives CAWSSGLGNQPQHF. Full variable domain (missing parts from reference TRBV30 and TRBJ1-5): SQTIHQWPATLVQPVGSPLSLECTVEGTSNPNLYWYRQAAGRGLQLLFYSVGIGQISSEVPQNLSASRPQDRQFILSSKKLLLSDSGFYLCAWSSGLGNQPQHFGDGTRLSIL.

This chain uses TRBV11-2 with TRBJ2-5; maybe TRBD2 (5 bases). V was pared by 3 bases and J by 5 bases, with 10 bases between. CDR3 length: 13 amino acids. Germline V gives CDR1 SGHAT, CDR2 FQNNGV. Written as DNA, the CDR3 is TGTGCCAGCAGCTTCGGGGATGGGGAGACCCAGTACTTC. Encoded protein: CASSFGDGETQYF.

J is TRBJ2-3 and V is TRBV11-1; D gene ambiguous. Germline loops: CDR1 SGHAT, CDR2 FQDESV (reference sequence). Between the trimmed V and J ends, which lost 2 bases and 6 bases, there was a span of 6 bases. The CDR3 covers 12 residues. The CDR3 nucleotides read TGTGCCAGCAGCTTACGGTGGGATACGCAGTATTTT. Its protein product is CASSLRWDTQYF.

The rearrangement joins TRBV21-1 to TRBJ2-4. TRBV21-1 is a listed pseudogene. This CDR3 is 18 amino acids long. The CDR3 protein is CASSKGGFGGAGKNIQYF. The CDR3 region has the DNA TGTGCCAGCAGCAAAGGAGGGTTCGGGGGCGCAGGCAAAAACATTCAGTACTTC.

CDR3 nucleotide sequence: TGCAGCGTTGAAAGCAGCTCCCTCTATGGCTACACCTTC. Translating gives CSVESSSLYGYTF. J is TRBJ1-2 and V is TRBV29-1, with no clear D. Trimming took 2 bases from V and 4 from J, leaving 11 bases between them. The CDR3 is made up of 13 amino acids. Germline V gene lookup returns CDR1 SQVTM and CDR2 ANQGSEA.

With regard to this clone: The junction departs from germline at one end; a sequencing error may be responsible. The rearrangement links TRBV7-7 to TRBJ2-2, with TRBD2 matching over 7 bases. The CDR3 contains 14 residues. Per germline, CDR1 SSHAT and CDR2 FNYEAQ (reference sequence). The CDR3 coding sequence is TGTGCTAGCAGCGTCGGGGGGTACACCGGGGAGCTGTTTTTT. This gives the protein CASSVGGYTGELFF.

The chain couples TRBV7-5 to TRBJ2-6; no check of the table's D call, TRBD1, against the DNA was made. TRBV7-5 is annotated as a pseudogene. The CDR3 length is 17 residues. CDR3 nucleotide sequence: TGTGCCAGAACCTTAGTAAGTAGACAAAGTCGGGCCAACGTCCTGACTTTC. It specifies CARTLVSRQSRANVLTF.

The chain employs TRBV5-1 and TRBJ2-3; D gene unclear. Trimming pared 4 bases from V and 0 bases from J, leaving 12 bases between. This CDR3 has 15 residues. From germline, CDR1 is SGHRS and CDR2 YFSETQ. This chain's CDR3 is CASSEGDFSTDTQYF. The CDR3 DNA reads TGCGCCAGCAGCGAAGGAGACTTTAGCACAGATACGCAGTATTTT.

CDR3 DNA: TGTGCCAGCAGTGACGTCTACGAGCAGTACTTC. Translation: CASSDVYEQYF. The J gene is TRBJ2-7, the V gene TRBV2; no clear D. The germline gives CDR1 SNHLY, CDR2 FYNNEI. The V end lost 3 bases, the J end lost 3 bases, and 3 bases lay between the germline ends. This CDR3 is built from 11 residues.

The chain recombines TRBV10-1 with TRBJ2-3; D may be TRBD2 (5 bases). The V end was cut by 6 bases, the J end by 9 bases, with 13 bases between. Germline V gene lookup returns CDR1 WNHNN and CDR2 SYGVQD (reference sequence). The CDR3 runs to 12 residues. Here the CDR3 DNA reads TGCGCCAGCAGCGCAGACCGGAGGACGCAGTATTTT. Its protein product is CASSADRRTQYF.

The chain carries TRBV5-1 and TRBJ1-1; perhaps TRBD1 as D (5 bases). This CDR3 spans 13 amino acids. Trimming left V 0 bases short and J 4 bases short, with 7 bases between. Germline V gives CDR1 SGHRS, CDR2 YFSETQ. The chain's CDR3 is CASSLGGLTEAFF. CDR3 bases: TGCGCCAGCAGCTTGGGGGGCCTCACTGAAGCTTTCTTT.

The V gene is TRBV4-2, the J gene TRBJ1-3, with unresolved D. Trimming shortened V by 3 bases and J by 4 bases, and 7 bases separated the two germline ends. This CDR3 has 13 amino acids. The germline CDR1 and CDR2 sequences are LGHNA and YNFKEQ. CDR3 sequence (DNA): TGTGCCAGCAGCCAGACGGGAGGAAACACCATATATTTT. This codes for CASSQTGGNTIYF.

This chain links TRBV6-5 with TRBJ2-7, with TRBD2 identical over 11 bases. The germline CDR1 and CDR2 sequences are MNHEY and SVGAGI. The CDR3 covers 15 residues. Trimming cost V 4 bases and J 7 bases; bases outside gene matches: 9. CDR3 sequence: CASSFRLAGPGEQYF. CDR3 sequence (DNA): TGTGCCAGCAGTTTCAGACTAGCGGGGCCTGGGGAGCAGTACTTC.